This T cell receptor beta chain was sequenced during a study of sequential checkpoint blockade in melanoma. The overall study: Patients were randomized 1:1 to nivolumab-then-ipilimumab or ipilimumab-then-nivolumab first-line. Maintenance nivolumab came after either treatment sequence.

This CDR3 has 16 residues. Germline CDR1 MGHDK, CDR2 SYGVNS. V lost 2 bases and J lost 7; bases outside the gene matches: 12. Data came from immunoSEQ multiplex PCR; TCRdb stores just in-frame clones and leaves some out. Here the sample spans around 11,000 clones, roughly 80% being singletons. Treatment noted: randomized to nivolumab then ipilimumab (arm A) or the reverse (arm B). No patient had prior DNA-damaging chemotherapy. PBMC sorting kept live CD3+CD8+ cells without CD19 or CD56. Sequenced here: CD8+ T cells sorted from blood (inferred from file names), sampled from a patient given nivolumab and ipilimumab in sequence. The chain recombines TRBV25-1 with TRBJ1-1; 8 bases line up with TRBD1. This TCR was recovered from a human donor with melanoma. The CDR3 bases are TGTGCCAGCAGTGAAGGTCACAGGGGGGCTGAGGATGAAGCTTTCTTT. Amino acid sequence: CASSEGHRGAEDEAFF.